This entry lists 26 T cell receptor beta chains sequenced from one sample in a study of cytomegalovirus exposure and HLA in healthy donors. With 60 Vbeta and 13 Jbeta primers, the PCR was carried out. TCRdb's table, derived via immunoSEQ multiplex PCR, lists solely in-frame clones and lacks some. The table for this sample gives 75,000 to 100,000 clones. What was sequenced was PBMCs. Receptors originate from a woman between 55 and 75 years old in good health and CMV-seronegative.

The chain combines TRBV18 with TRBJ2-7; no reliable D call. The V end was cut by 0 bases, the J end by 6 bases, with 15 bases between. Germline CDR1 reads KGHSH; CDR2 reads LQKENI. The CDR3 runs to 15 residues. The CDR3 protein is CASSPPEPYGGEQYF. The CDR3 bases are TGTGCCAGCTCACCACCGGAGCCTTATGGCGGCGAGCAGTACTTC.

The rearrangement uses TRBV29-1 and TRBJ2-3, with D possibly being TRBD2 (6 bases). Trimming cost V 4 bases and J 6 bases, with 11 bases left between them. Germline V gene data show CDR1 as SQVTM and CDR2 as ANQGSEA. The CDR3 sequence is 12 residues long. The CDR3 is CSVGSGYDTQYF. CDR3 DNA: TGCAGCGTTGGTAGCGGTTACGATACGCAGTATTTT.

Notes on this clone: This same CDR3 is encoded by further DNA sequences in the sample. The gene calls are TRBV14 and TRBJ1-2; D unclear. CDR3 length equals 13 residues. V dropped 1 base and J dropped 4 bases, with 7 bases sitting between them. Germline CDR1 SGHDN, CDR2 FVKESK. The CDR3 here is CASSQVYSYGYTF. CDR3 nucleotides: TGTGCCAGCAGCCAAGTCTACTCCTATGGCTACACCTTC.

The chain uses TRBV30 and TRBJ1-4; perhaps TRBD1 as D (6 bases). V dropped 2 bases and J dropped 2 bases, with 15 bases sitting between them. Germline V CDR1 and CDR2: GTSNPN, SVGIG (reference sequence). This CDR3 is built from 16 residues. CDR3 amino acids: CAWSRGSLATNEKLFF. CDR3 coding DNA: TGTGCCTGGAGTAGGGGGTCCCTGGCCACTAATGAAAAACTGTTTTTT.

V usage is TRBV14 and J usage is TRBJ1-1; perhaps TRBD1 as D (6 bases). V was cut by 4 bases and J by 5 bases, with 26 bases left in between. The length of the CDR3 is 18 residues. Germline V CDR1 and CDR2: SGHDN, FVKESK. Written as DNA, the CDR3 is TGTGCCAGCAGCCCAGAGCCCTACCGGAATGGGACAAGGACTGAAGCTTTCTTT. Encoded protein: CASSPEPYRNGTRTEAFF.

The CDR3 coding sequence is TGCGCCAGCAGCCTCGACAGGGAGAGCTCCTACGAGCAGTACTTC. Its translation: CASSLDRESSYEQYF. J is TRBJ2-7 and V is TRBV4-3, with TRBD1 identical over 7 bases. Trimming took 4 bases from V and 0 from J; bases not matched to a gene: 6. Germline V CDR1 and CDR2: LGHNA, YSLEER. CDR3 length: 15 residues.

CDR3 in DNA: TGTGCCAGCAGTAGAACTGCGCCCTCGGACAGTAGGGGCGAGCAGTACTTC. It encodes CASSRTAPSDSRGEQYF. V is TRBV27 and J is TRBJ2-7, with a possible D match to TRBD1 (6 bases). CDR3 length equals 17 residues. Germline CDR1 reads MNHEY; CDR2 reads SMNVEV (reference sequence). V dropped 5 bases and J dropped 6 bases, with 26 bases sitting between them.

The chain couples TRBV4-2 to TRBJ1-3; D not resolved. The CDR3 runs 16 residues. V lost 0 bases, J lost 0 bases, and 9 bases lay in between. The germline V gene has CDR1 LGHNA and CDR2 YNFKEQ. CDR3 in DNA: TGTGCCAGCAGCCAAGATTCCCGGGGCTCTGGAAACACCATATATTTT. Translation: CASSQDSRGSGNTIYF.

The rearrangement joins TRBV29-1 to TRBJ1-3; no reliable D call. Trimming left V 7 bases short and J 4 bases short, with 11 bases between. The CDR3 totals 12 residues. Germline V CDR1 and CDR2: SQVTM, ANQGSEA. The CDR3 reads CSGPSTGNTIYF. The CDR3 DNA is TGCAGCGGGCCTTCGACAGGAAACACCATATATTTT.

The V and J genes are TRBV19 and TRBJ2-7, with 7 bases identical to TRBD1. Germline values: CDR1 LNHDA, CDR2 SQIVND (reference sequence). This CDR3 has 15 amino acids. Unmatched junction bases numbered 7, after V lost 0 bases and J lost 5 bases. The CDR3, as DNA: TGTGCCAGTAGTATAGACCCGGGACAGCCTAACGAGCAGTACTTC. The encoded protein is CASSIDPGQPNEQYF.

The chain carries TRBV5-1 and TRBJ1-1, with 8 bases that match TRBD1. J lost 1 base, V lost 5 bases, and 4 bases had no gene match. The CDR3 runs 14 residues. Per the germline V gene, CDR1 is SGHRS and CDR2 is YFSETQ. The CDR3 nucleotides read TGCGCCAGCAGATCCACAGGGGGGAACACTGAAGCTTTCTTT. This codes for CASRSTGGNTEAFF.

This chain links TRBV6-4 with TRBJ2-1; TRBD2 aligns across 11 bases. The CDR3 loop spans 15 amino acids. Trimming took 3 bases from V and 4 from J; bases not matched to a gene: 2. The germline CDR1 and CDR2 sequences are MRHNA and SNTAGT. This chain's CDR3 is CASSEGLAVYNEQFF. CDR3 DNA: TGTGCCAGCAGTGAGGGACTAGCGGTATACAATGAGCAGTTCTTC.

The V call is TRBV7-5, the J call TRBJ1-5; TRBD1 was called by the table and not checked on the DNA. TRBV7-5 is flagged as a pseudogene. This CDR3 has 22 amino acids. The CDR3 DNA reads TGTGCCAGAAGCTCAAGGAATCAACCACCGGGACAGGGGATTTGGAGCAATCAGCCCCAGCATTTT. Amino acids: CARSSRNQPPGQGIWSNQPQHF.

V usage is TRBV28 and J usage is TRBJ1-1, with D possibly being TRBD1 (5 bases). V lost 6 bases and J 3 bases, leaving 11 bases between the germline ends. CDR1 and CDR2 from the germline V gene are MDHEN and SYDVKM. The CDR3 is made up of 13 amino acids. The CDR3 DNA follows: TGTGCCAGCAGACCGGGGGGGGACACTGAAGCTTTCTTT. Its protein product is CASRPGGDTEAFF.

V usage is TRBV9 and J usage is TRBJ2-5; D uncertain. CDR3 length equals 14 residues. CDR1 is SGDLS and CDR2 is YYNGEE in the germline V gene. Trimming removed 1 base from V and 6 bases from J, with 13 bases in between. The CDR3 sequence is CASSVNPQVKTQYF. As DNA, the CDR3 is TGTGCCAGCAGCGTAAACCCCCAGGTGAAGACCCAGTACTTC.

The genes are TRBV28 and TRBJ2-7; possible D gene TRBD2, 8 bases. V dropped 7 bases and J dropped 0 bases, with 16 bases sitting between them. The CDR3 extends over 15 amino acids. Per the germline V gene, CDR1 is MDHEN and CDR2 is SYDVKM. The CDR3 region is CASTGGGQSSYEQYF. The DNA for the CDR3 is TGTGCCAGCACCGGGGGGGGACAGAGCTCCTACGAGCAGTACTTC.

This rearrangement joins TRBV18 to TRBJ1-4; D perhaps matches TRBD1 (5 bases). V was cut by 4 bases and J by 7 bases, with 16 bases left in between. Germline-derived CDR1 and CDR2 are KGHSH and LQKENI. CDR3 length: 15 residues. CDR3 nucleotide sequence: TGTGCCAGCTCACTATCCGCGACAGATCTTGAAAAACTGTTTTTT. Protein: CASSLSATDLEKLFF.

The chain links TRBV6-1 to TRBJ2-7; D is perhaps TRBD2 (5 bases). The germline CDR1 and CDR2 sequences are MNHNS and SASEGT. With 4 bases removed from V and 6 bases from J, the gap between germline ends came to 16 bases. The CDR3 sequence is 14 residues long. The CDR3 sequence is CASSVTSSPSEQYF. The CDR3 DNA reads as TGTGCCAGCAGTGTTACTAGTTCGCCGTCCGAGCAGTACTTC.

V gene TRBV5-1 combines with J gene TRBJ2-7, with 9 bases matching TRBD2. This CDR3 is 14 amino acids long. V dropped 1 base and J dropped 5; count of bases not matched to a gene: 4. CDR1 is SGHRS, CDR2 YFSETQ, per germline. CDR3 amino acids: CASSLTAGGDEQYF. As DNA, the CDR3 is TGCGCCAGCAGCTTGACAGCGGGAGGAGACGAGCAGTACTTC.

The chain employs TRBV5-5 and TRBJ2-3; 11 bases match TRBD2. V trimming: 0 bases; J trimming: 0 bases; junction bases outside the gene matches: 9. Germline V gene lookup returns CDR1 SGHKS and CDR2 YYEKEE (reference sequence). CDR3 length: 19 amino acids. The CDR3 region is CASSLGGTSGWGSTDTQYF. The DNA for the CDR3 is TGTGCCAGCAGCTTGGGTGGGACTAGCGGATGGGGGAGCACAGATACGCAGTATTTT.

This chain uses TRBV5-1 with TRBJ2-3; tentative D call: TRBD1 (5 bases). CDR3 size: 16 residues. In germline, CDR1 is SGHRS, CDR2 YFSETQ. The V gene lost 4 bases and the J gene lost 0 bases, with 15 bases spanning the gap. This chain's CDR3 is CASSRLGPPSTDTQYF. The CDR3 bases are TGCGCCAGCAGCCGCTTGGGGCCTCCGAGCACAGATACGCAGTATTTT.

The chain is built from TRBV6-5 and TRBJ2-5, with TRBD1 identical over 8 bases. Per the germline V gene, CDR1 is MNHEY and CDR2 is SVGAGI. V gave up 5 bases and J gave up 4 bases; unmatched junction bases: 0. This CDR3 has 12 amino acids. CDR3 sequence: CASSTGGETQYF. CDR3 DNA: TGTGCCAGCAGTACAGGGGGAGAGACCCAGTACTTC.

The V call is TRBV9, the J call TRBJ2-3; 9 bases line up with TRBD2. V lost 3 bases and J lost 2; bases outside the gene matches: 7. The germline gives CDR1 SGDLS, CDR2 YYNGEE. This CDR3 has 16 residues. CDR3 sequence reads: CASSAPGLADTDTQYF. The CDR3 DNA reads TGTGCCAGCAGCGCACCGGGACTAGCCGACACAGATACGCAGTATTTT.

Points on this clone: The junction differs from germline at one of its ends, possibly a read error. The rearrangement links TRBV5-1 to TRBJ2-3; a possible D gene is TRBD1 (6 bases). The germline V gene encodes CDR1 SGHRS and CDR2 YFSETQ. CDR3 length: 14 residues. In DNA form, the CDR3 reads TGCGCCAGCAGGGACAGCGCTAGCACAGATGCGCAGTATTTT. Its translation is CASRDSASTDAQYF.

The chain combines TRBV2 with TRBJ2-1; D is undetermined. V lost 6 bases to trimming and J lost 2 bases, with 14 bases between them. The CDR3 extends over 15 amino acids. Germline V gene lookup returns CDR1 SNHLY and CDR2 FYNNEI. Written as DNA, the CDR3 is TGTGCCAGCAGCGCTGATTTATACACCTACAATGAGCAGTTCTTC. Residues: CASSADLYTYNEQFF.

Written as DNA, the CDR3 is TGTGCCATCAGTGGACTAGCGGGAGGAGATACGCAGTATTTT. It codes for CAISGLAGGDTQYF. The chain has TRBV10-3 and TRBJ2-3; the match to TRBD2 covers 13 bases. Germline CDR1 ENHRY, CDR2 SYGVKD. V shed 4 bases, J shed 5 bases, and the junction held 0 bases outside the gene matches. CDR3 length: 14 amino acids.